A single sample gave rise to the 21 T cell receptor beta chains below, sequenced in a study of cytomegalovirus exposure and HLA in healthy donors. Sequencing used immunoSEQ multiplex PCR; TCRdb keeps in-frame clones, though not all of them. The sample contains roughly 270,000 clones, over 75% of which appear only once. Specimen: PBMCs. Every receptor here comes from a woman aged 18-29 years in good health and CMV-seronegative.

V usage is TRBV7-9 and J usage is TRBJ2-3; TRBD2 agrees at 14 bases. Germline CDR1 SEHNR, CDR2 FQNEAQ (reference sequence). CDR3 length: 18 residues. J gave up 4 bases and V 5 bases, and 11 bases lay outside the gene matches. The chain's CDR3 is CASSPVGTSGREADTQYF. The CDR3 bases are TGTGCCAGCAGCCCTGTTGGGACTAGCGGGAGAGAAGCAGATACGCAGTATTTT.

V and J are TRBV14 and TRBJ2-1; the match to TRBD2 covers 10 bases. CDR1 SGHDN and CDR2 FVKESK come from the germline V gene. The V segment lost 0 bases and the J segment 2 bases; nucleotides outside the gene matches: 1. CDR3 length: 16 residues. The CDR3 bases are TGTGCCAGCAGCCAAGAACTAGCGGGAACCTACAATGAGCAGTTCTTC. It is translated as CASSQELAGTYNEQFF.

This sequence joins TRBV7-2 and TRBJ2-5; D is possibly TRBD1 (6 bases). The CDR3 length is 16 residues. Germline values: CDR1 SGHTA, CDR2 FQGNSA. Trimming took 5 bases from V and 4 from J, leaving 20 bases between them. The DNA for the CDR3 is TGTGCCAGCAGCCAGCAAGGTCTGGGGGCAGGAGAGACCCAGTACTTC. Encoded protein: CASSQQGLGAGETQYF.

This chain uses TRBV28 with TRBJ2-1, with 8 bases aligning to TRBD2. V trimming: 11 bases; J trimming: 0 bases; junction bases outside the gene matches: 9. Looked up from germline, CDR1 is MDHEN and CDR2 is SYDVKM. The CDR3 covers 15 residues. This CDR3 reads CAGSSGGSSYNEQFF. The CDR3 coding sequence is TGTGCCGGATCGAGCGGGGGAAGCTCCTACAATGAGCAGTTCTTC.

The chain is built from TRBV10-3 and TRBJ2-3; D possibly corresponds to TRBD2 (5 bases). CDR3 length equals 14 residues. The germline V gene has CDR1 ENHRY and CDR2 SYGVKD. Trimming pared 3 bases from V and 0 bases from J, leaving 7 bases between. The CDR3 DNA follows: TGTGCCATCAGTGAAGCGGCTAGCACAGATACGCAGTATTTT. Its protein is CAISEAASTDTQYF.

This chain joins TRBV14 and TRBJ2-2; 9 nucleotides line up with TRBD2. The germline CDR1 and CDR2 sequences are SGHDN and FVKESK. This CDR3 contains 15 residues. V shed 3 bases and J 7 bases; nucleotides not matched to a gene: 6. This CDR3 is CASSQREGRYGELFF. The CDR3 region has the DNA TGTGCCAGCAGCCAGCGGGAGGGCCGATACGGGGAGCTGTTTTTT.

The chain links TRBV29-1 to TRBJ1-1; D may be TRBD1 (6 bases). Trimming took off 3 bases at V and 5 bases at J, with 13 bases between the two ends. The CDR3 extends over 13 amino acids. CDR1 and CDR2 from the germline V gene are SQVTM and ANQGSEA. In nucleotides, the CDR3 is TGCAGCGTTGACGAGGGGGTCGGGACTGAAGCTTTCTTT. Protein: CSVDEGVGTEAFF.

The V call is TRBV4-1, the J call TRBJ2-1, with 8 nucleotides matching TRBD2. Germline V gene data show CDR1 as MGHRA and CDR2 as YSYEKL. This CDR3 is built from 15 residues. V lost 3 bases and J lost 5; bases outside the gene matches: 6. CDR3 amino acids: CASSQPGLGHNEQFF. In DNA form, the CDR3 reads TGCGCCAGCAGCCAGCCGGGACTAGGACACAATGAGCAGTTCTTC.

The genes are TRBV13 and TRBJ1-2, with 10 positions matching TRBD1. Trimming took 3 bases from V and 0 from J; bases not matched to a gene: 7. CDR3 length equals 17 residues. Germline V gene lookup returns CDR1 PRHDT and CDR2 FYEKMQ (reference sequence). CDR3 sequence: CASSLDRGVPSNYGYTF. CDR3 nucleotide sequence: TGTGCCAGCAGCTTGGACAGGGGGGTACCCTCTAACTATGGCTACACCTTC.

V gene TRBV7-3 combines with J gene TRBJ1-4; D is perhaps TRBD1 (6 bases). This CDR3 is built from 15 residues. Per germline, CDR1 SGHTA and CDR2 FQGTGA. The V and J ends lost 0 bases and 7 bases respectively, with 12 bases between them. The CDR3 bases are TGTGCCAGCAGCTTAACTGGGGGCTTAGGTGAAAAACTGTTTTTT. As protein: CASSLTGGLGEKLFF.

The chain combines TRBV27 with TRBJ1-1, with D unclear. Germline V gene lookup returns CDR1 MNHEY and CDR2 SMNVEV (reference sequence). Trimming took off 5 bases at V and 1 base at J, with 14 bases between the two ends. This CDR3 has 15 residues. The CDR3 coding sequence is TGTGCCAGCAGTCCCGTGGTAGGGAGGAACACTGAAGCTTTCTTT. Translation gives CASSPVVGRNTEAFF.

V usage is TRBV13 and J usage is TRBJ2-3; D gene ambiguous. V lost 8 bases and J lost 4, with 25 bases in between. Germline V gene lookup returns CDR1 PRHDT and CDR2 FYEKMQ (reference sequence). CDR3 length: 17 residues. CDR3 bases: TGTGCCAGCCGTACAGCAAGGTCCCTCTTATCCGCAGATACGCAGTATTTT. Encoded protein: CASRTARSLLSADTQYF.

The V gene is TRBV9, the J gene TRBJ1-2; D not resolved. The germline gives CDR1 SGDLS, CDR2 YYNGEE. The CDR3 contains 15 residues. V was shortened by 0 bases and J by 2 bases, with 11 bases between the two germline ends. Here the CDR3 DNA reads TGTGCCAGCAGCGTAGGACTAACCGAAAACTATGGCTACACCTTC. This sequence encodes CASSVGLTENYGYTF.

This chain uses TRBV11-2 with TRBJ1-2, with 8 bases identical to TRBD1. V lost 5 bases, J lost 5 bases, and 10 bases stayed unmatched. CDR3 length equals 15 residues. CDR1 is SGHAT, CDR2 FQNNGV, per germline. CDR3 DNA sequence: TGTGCCAGCAGCGCCGCAGGACAGGGACTTTATGGCTACACCTTC. Its translation is CASSAAGQGLYGYTF.

V is TRBV4-3 and J is TRBJ1-1; the D is unclear. The V gene lost 0 bases and the J gene lost 4 bases, with 9 bases spanning the gap. This CDR3 comprises 14 residues. Germline V CDR1 and CDR2: LGHNA, YSLEER. The CDR3: CASSQDSRGTEAFF. The CDR3 DNA reads as TGCGCCAGCAGCCAAGATTCACGGGGCACTGAAGCTTTCTTT.

The chain is built from TRBV6-5 and TRBJ2-7; 10 bases agree with TRBD1. The CDR3 covers 16 residues. The V gene's germline CDR1 is MNHEY and CDR2 SVGAGI. Trimming removed 4 bases from V and 7 bases from J; junction bases left unmatched: 13. CDR3 nucleotides: TGTGCCAGCAGTTTAGGGGGGACAGGGGCGGGGGGAGAGCAGTACTTC. It specifies CASSLGGTGAGGEQYF.

This chain joins TRBV11-1 and TRBJ2-2, with 7 bases aligning to TRBD1. CDR3 length: 16 residues. CDR1 is SGHAT and CDR2 is FQDESV in the germline V gene (reference sequence). V lost 0 bases, J lost 6 bases, and 7 bases stayed unmatched. The CDR3 loop is CASSLAYQTGPGELFF. CDR3 in DNA: TGTGCCAGCAGCTTAGCTTACCAGACAGGGCCCGGGGAGCTGTTTTTT.

The chain uses TRBV6-1 and TRBJ2-7; a possible D gene is TRBD1 (6 bases). V was shortened by 5 bases and J by 2 bases, with 16 bases between the two germline ends. This CDR3 is 15 amino acids long. Germline assignment: CDR1 MNHNS and CDR2 SASEGT. CDR3 residues: CASSPSWDIAYEQYF. CDR3 coding DNA: TGTGCCAGCAGTCCAAGCTGGGACATAGCCTACGAGCAGTACTTC.

The V and J genes are TRBV2 and TRBJ2-1; 8 bases map to TRBD1. Germline V gives CDR1 SNHLY, CDR2 FYNNEI. This CDR3 region has 14 residues. Trimming cost V 8 bases and J 2 bases; bases outside gene matches: 5. For the CDR3, the DNA is TGTGCCAGCTCGGGACAGGAAGCCTACAATGAGCAGTTCTTC. This gives the protein CASSGQEAYNEQFF.

The chain combines TRBV5-4 with TRBJ2-2; D gene uncertain. Deletions cut 3 bases from V and 7 bases from J, with 16 bases between. CDR1 is SGHNT and CDR2 is YYREEE in the germline V gene (reference sequence). The CDR3 totals 15 residues. CDR3 protein: CASSYDSITGGELFF. The CDR3, as DNA: TGTGCCAGCAGCTACGACTCAATAACCGGCGGGGAGCTGTTTTTT.

About this clone: Other DNA sequences in this sample translate to the same CDR3. The chain carries TRBV28 and TRBJ2-7; TRBD2 matches at 7 bases. Per germline, CDR1 MDHEN and CDR2 SYDVKM. The CDR3 totals 13 residues. The trim removed 3 bases at V and 4 bases at J, leaving 3 bases unmatched. CDR3 nucleotides: TGTGCCAGCAGTTTCGGCGGGGGTTACGAGCAGTACTTC. It encodes CASSFGGGYEQYF. Complete variable domain (other parts from reference TRBV28 and TRBJ2-7): DVKVTQSSRYLVKRTGEKVFLECVQDMDHENMFWYRQDPGLGLRLIYFSYDVKMKEKGDIPEGYSVSREKKERFSLILESASTNQTSMYLCASSFGGGYEQYFGPGTRLTVT.